These T cell receptor beta chains were read from a single sample in a study of blood T cells in healthy people across ages. From the 5' RACE reads, TCRdb called clonotypes with MiXCR, one entry per CDR3 protein. The sample carries around 1.5 million distinct CDR3 sequences, 35% to 45% recorded once. The specimen was blood. These receptors all stem from a woman between 18 and 30 years old in good health. Each CDR3 is given with its conserved first and last residue.

v_gene: TRBV24-1; CDR3aa: CATSDLSSDSTDTQYF
v_gene: TRBV27; CDR3aa: CASNEVYHSNQPQHF
v_gene: TRBV10-3; CDR3aa: CGPSGRAPYNEQFF
v_gene: TRBV27; CDR3aa: CASSRGLPNNEQFF
v_gene: TRBV6-6; CDR3aa: CASIPTGEGEQYF
v_gene: TRBV7-2; CDR3aa: CASSLNGLGKETQYF
v_gene: TRBV5-6; CDR3aa: CASSLPGPVYEQYF
v_gene: TRBV6-1; CDR3aa: CASSEAQGGGEQFF
v_gene: TRBV10-2; CDR3aa: CASSIPRGLKDEQFF
v_gene: TRBV28; CDR3aa: CASSSTGATDATGQPQHF
v_gene: TRBV20-1; CDR3aa: CSAWDRGTDTQYF
v_gene: TRBV20-1; CDR3aa: CSAREYGGGQNEQFF